Following are 5 T cell receptor beta chains from one sample sequenced in a study of vaccination and CD4 T cells after COVID-19. The assay that was used to sequence DNA from cultured CD4+ T cells was the Oncomine TCR Beta short-read assay. TCRdb fed the PCR reads into MiXCR, producing one record per CDR3 protein. The sample holds some 21,000 distinct CDR3 sequences; 50% to 70% are singletons and the top ten take roughly 14%. Sample treatment: approximately nine-day PBMC culture with coronavirus spike peptide pools or control peptides (ViraFEST assay). Their antigens are not known. The sequences come from CD4+ T cells from blood, cultured in vitro, collected after SARS-CoV-2 vaccination. The receptors here all came from a human donor who received a COVID-19 vaccine.

The rearrangement joins TRBV6-1 to TRBJ1-1; 9 bases are shared with TRBD1. The trim removed 2 bases at V and 5 bases at J, leaving 3 bases unmatched. CDR1 is MNHNS and CDR2 is SASEGT in the germline V gene. This CDR3 has 14 residues. The CDR3 loop reads CASSENRGRTEAFF. DNA for the CDR3: TGTGCCAGCAGTGAAAACAGGGGGCGGACTGAAGCTTTCTTT.

The chain links TRBV7-2 to TRBJ1-3, with 11 bases lining up with TRBD1. The CDR3 is made up of 16 amino acids. Germline CDR1 SGHTA, CDR2 FQGNSA. J was trimmed by 4 bases and V by 5 bases; bases with no gene match: 7. The DNA for the CDR3 is TGTGCCAGCAGCCCGGACAGGGGGCGCCCAGGAAACACCATATATTTT. Encoded protein: CASSPDRGRPGNTIYF.

The V and J genes are TRBV20-1 and TRBJ1-5; D is unresolved. The CDR3 extends over 13 amino acids. Germline V gene sequence: CDR1 DFQATT, CDR2 SNEGSKA (reference sequence). V lost 3 bases to trimming and J lost 3 bases, with 9 bases between them. The DNA for the CDR3 is TGCAGTGCTAGTTTCCAAATCAATCAGCCCCAGCATTTT. This encodes CSASFQINQPQHF.

The chain is built from TRBV10-2 and TRBJ2-1, with a possible D match to TRBD1 (5 bases). V gave up 7 bases and J gave up 0 bases, with 13 bases separating them. Germline V CDR1 and CDR2: WSHSY, SAAADI. This CDR3 has 15 residues. For the CDR3, the DNA is TGCGCCAGCATCCTGGACACGAGCTCCTACAATGAGCAGTTCTTC. Translated: CASILDTSSYNEQFF.

V gene TRBV20-1 combines with J gene TRBJ2-5; the D gene is possibly TRBD1 (5 bases). The CDR3 is 13 residues long. The V and J ends lost 3 bases and 5 bases respectively, with 13 bases between them. The V gene's germline CDR1 is DFQATT and CDR2 SNEGSKA (reference sequence). DNA for the CDR3: TGCAGTGCTAGCCGCCCAGGGAAGGAGACCCAGTACTTC. Its translation: CSASRPGKETQYF.